This T cell receptor beta chain appears in the sequencing data of a study of blood T cell repertoires in COVID-19. Across the whole study: The United States, Italy and Spain supplied acute and convalescent COVID-19 samples. PBMCs, B-cell-depleted T cells, or T cells were the source of the cDNA or gDNA that made up the material.

V was clipped by 3 bases and J by 2 bases; unmatched bases: 5. CDR1 is SGHAT, CDR2 FQNNGV, per germline. The CDR3 loop spans 15 amino acids. Authors' analysis steps: Estimation of nucleated cell counts relied on the amplification of reference gene primers. TCRdb's copy holds only in-frame clones and misses some; the assay was immunoSEQ multiplex PCR. That table supplies the V and J calls and clone size; D and trimming were determined from the DNA. The sample lists about 240,000 clones; approximately 78% were seen once. V and J are TRBV11-2 and TRBJ2-3; 7 nucleotides agree with TRBD2. This sequence was found in an older woman with active or convalescent COVID-19. Sequencing input: peripheral blood. The CDR3 is CASSLGGYTTDTQYF. CDR3 bases: TGTGCCAGCAGCTTGGGGGGGTACACCACAGATACGCAGTATTTT.